What follows are 25 T cell receptor beta chains derived from one specimen sequenced in a study of T-cell memory formation after mild COVID-19. TCRdb reprocessed the 5' RACE reads with MiXCR, giving one entry per CDR3 protein. Among about 200,000 distinct CDR3 sequences, around 9.5% were seen once, and the ten largest hold 3.5% to 4%. Sequencing was carried out using PBMCs or a T cell subset sorted from them (not recorded which). The source is a man between 18 and 29 years old who had mild COVID-19 (a few samples of this study predate the infection). Cell type and time point are not known.

This chain joins TRBV6-5 and TRBJ2-2; TRBD1 is a possible D gene (5 bases). CDR3 length: 12 residues. Trimming stripped 4 bases from V and 6 bases from J, with 6 bases between. Germline loops: CDR1 MNHEY, CDR2 SVGAGI. CDR3 nucleotide sequence: TGTGCCAGCAGTTTGGGGCCCGGGGAGCTGTTTTTT. It translates to CASSLGPGELFF.

This chain connects TRBV4-3 to TRBJ1-2, with a weak D call TRBD1 (5 bases). V was trimmed by 3 bases and J by 2 bases, leaving 16 bases between them. From germline, CDR1 is LGHNA and CDR2 YSLEER. The CDR3 contains 16 residues. CDR3 sequence (DNA): TGCGCCAGCAGCCACCAAACGGGACTGACCAACTATGGCTACACCTTC. Translated: CASSHQTGLTNYGYTF.

The chain is built from TRBV4-2 and TRBJ2-2; 16 nucleotides align to TRBD2. V shed 3 bases and J 3 bases; nucleotides not matched to a gene: 4. The CDR3 runs to 18 residues. Germline V lookup: CDR1 LGHNA, CDR2 YNFKEQ. Here the CDR3 reads CASSQGLAGGTDTGELFF. The CDR3 DNA follows: TGTGCCAGCAGCCAGGGACTAGCGGGGGGGACGGACACCGGGGAGCTGTTTTTT.

DNA of the CDR3: TGTGCCACCAGCAGAGGTGGGGCCTTGAACACTGAAGCTTTCTTT. Amino acids: CATSRGGALNTEAFF. The chain combines TRBV15 with TRBJ1-1; D might be TRBD1 (5 bases). This CDR3 region has 15 residues. Germline V gene sequence: CDR1 LNHNV, CDR2 YYDKDF (reference sequence). V dropped 1 base and J dropped 0 bases, with 9 bases sitting between them.

This rearrangement joins TRBV6-6 to TRBJ1-5; TRBD1 matches 7 bases. The CDR3 runs to 15 residues. The V and J ends lost 6 bases and 2 bases, in that order; junction bases with no gene match: 7. Germline CDR1 is MNHNY and CDR2 is SVGAGI (reference sequence). The CDR3 is CASRRQGFGNQPQHF. The DNA of the CDR3 is TGTGCCAGCAGACGACAGGGCTTTGGCAATCAGCCCCAGCATTTT.

This clonotype was seen ten or more times. This rearrangement joins TRBV2 to TRBJ1-2; D unresolved. The V gene lost 0 bases and the J gene lost 3 bases, with 11 bases spanning the gap. CDR1 and CDR2 (germline): SNHLY, FYNNEI. This CDR3 is built from 15 residues. The CDR3 DNA sequence: TGTGCCAGCAGTGAAGCGCTTCCGTCAGACTATGGCTACACCTTC. It is translated as CASSEALPSDYGYTF.

This clonotype was picked up a small number of times. The chain combines TRBV2 with TRBJ2-1; 9 bases match TRBD2. With 5 bases clipped from V and 15 bases from J, the junction kept 11 bases outside the gene matches. There are 13 residues in the CDR3. Germline V gene sequence: CDR1 SNHLY, CDR2 FYNNEI. As DNA, the CDR3 is TGTGCCAGCAGTTTTACGGCGGGGGGGCCGCGGTTCTTC. This translates into CASSFTAGGPRFF.

This clonotype was seen a few times. CDR3 in DNA: TGTGCCAGTAGTATTATGGCAGGGTATGCTCAGCCCCAGCATTTT. Protein product: CASSIMAGYAQPQHF. The chain joins TRBV19 to TRBJ1-5, with D possibly matching TRBD1 (5 bases). Germline V gene lookup returns CDR1 LNHDA and CDR2 SQIVND (reference sequence). The CDR3 consists of 15 residues. The V gene lost 3 bases and the J gene lost 6 bases, with 15 bases spanning the gap.

The chain recombines TRBV2 with TRBJ2-3; the D gene is possibly TRBD1 (5 bases). Germline-derived CDR1 and CDR2 are SNHLY and FYNNEI. V was clipped by 8 bases and J by 2 bases, with 17 bases between them. CDR3 length: 15 amino acids. CDR3 bases: TGTGCCAGCGGATTAGACAGACCCTACACAGATACGCAGTATTTT. Amino acids: CASGLDRPYTDTQYF.

This chain connects TRBV29-1 to TRBJ2-5; D remains ambiguous. The CDR3 is made up of 14 amino acids. CDR1 is SQVTM, CDR2 ANQGSEA, per germline. Trimming pared 4 bases from V and 1 base from J, leaving 13 bases between. This CDR3 reads CSVVRGRRQETQYF. Written as DNA, the CDR3 is TGCAGCGTTGTTAGAGGAAGACGCCAAGAGACCCAGTACTTC.

This clonotype occurred a few times. The chain employs TRBV7-3 and TRBJ1-2; no clear D. Germline CDR1 reads SGHTA; CDR2 reads FQGTGA. With 5 bases removed from V and 6 bases from J, the gap between germline ends came to 19 bases. There are 15 residues in the CDR3. This chain's CDR3 is CASSLVAGIDHGYTF. The CDR3 DNA follows: TGTGCCAGCAGCCTCGTGGCTGGGATTGATCATGGCTACACCTTC. Full variable domain (rest looked up from reference TRBV7-3 and TRBJ1-2): GAGVSQTPSNKVTEKGKYVELRCDPISGHTALYWYRQSLGQGPEFLIYFQGTGAADDSGLPNDRFFAVRPEGSVSTLKIQRTERGDSAVYLCASSLVAGIDHGYTFGSGTRLTVV.

This clonotype was counted ten times or more. This sequence joins TRBV7-2 and TRBJ2-3, with D unclear. Trimming pared 3 bases from V and 0 bases from J, leaving 7 bases between. The length of the CDR3 is 14 residues. Looked up from germline, CDR1 is SGHTA and CDR2 is FQGNSA. In DNA form, the CDR3 reads TGTGCCAGCAGCTTGGGGATCAGCACAGATACGCAGTATTTT. This gives the protein CASSLGISTDTQYF.

This clonotype was seen at least ten times. This CDR3 reads CASSRPTSGRVSGANVLTF. The CDR3 DNA is TGCGCCAGCAGTCGACCTACTAGTGGGAGAGTCTCTGGGGCCAACGTCCTGACTTTC. The J gene is TRBJ2-6, the V gene TRBV5-1; possible D gene TRBD2, 5 bases. Germline loops: CDR1 SGHRS, CDR2 YFSETQ. The CDR3 covers 19 residues. V gave up 5 bases and J gave up 0 bases, with 21 bases separating them. The whole variable domain, remainder taken from reference TRBV5-1 and TRBJ2-6, is KAGVTQTPRYLIKTRGQQVTLSCSPISGHRSVSWYQQTPGQGLQFLFEYFSETQRNKGNFPGRFSGRQFSNSRSEMNVSTLELGDSALYLCASSRPTSGRVSGANVLTFGAGSRLTVL.

This clonotype was seen at least ten times. The chain combines TRBV5-1 with TRBJ2-7, with 7 bases fitting TRBD1. The CDR3 extends over 16 amino acids. V shed 1 base, J shed 3 bases, and the junction held 10 bases outside the gene matches. Germline V lookup: CDR1 SGHRS, CDR2 YFSETQ. The CDR3 loop is CASSLPWDSGIYEQYV. DNA of the CDR3: TGCGCCAGCAGCTTGCCCTGGGACAGCGGAATCTACGAGCAGTACGTC.

This clonotype was counted at least ten times. This chain uses TRBV12-3 or TRBV12-4 with TRBJ2-3, with D perhaps TRBD2 (6 bases). CDR3 length equals 13 residues. Trimming pared 4 bases from V and 4 bases from J, leaving 9 bases between. CDR3 in amino acids: CASSSRGADTQYF. For the CDR3, the DNA is TGTGCCAGCAGTTCCCGCGGGGCAGATACGCAGTATTTT.

This clonotype was detected ten times or more. The CDR3 region is CASSQVTVSHIKNTEAFF. DNA of the CDR3: TGTGCCAGCAGCCAAGTAACGGTATCGCACATAAAGAACACTGAAGCTTTCTTT. The V and J genes are TRBV4-2 and TRBJ1-1; D gene ambiguous. The V end lost 1 base, the J end lost 1 base, and 19 bases lay between the germline ends. The CDR3 covers 18 residues. Germline V gene lookup returns CDR1 LGHNA and CDR2 YNFKEQ.

The chain couples TRBV7-6 to TRBJ2-7, with 10 positions matching TRBD1. The CDR3 has 16 residues. V trimming: 1 base; J trimming: 3 bases; junction bases outside the gene matches: 6. CDR1 and CDR2 (germline): SGHVS, FNYEAQ. CDR3 in amino acids: CASSLDAGTGDYEQYF. The CDR3 DNA reads TGTGCCAGCAGCTTAGACGCCGGGACAGGGGACTACGAGCAGTACTTC.

The sample holds many counts of this clonotype. The V call is TRBV27, the J call TRBJ1-1; D unresolved. V was shortened by 6 bases and J by 0 bases, with 14 bases between the two germline ends. The CDR3 contains 15 residues. From germline, CDR1 is MNHEY and CDR2 SMNVEV (reference sequence). The CDR3: CASRGTVYMNTEAFF. DNA for the CDR3: TGTGCCAGCAGGGGCACAGTTTATATGAACACTGAAGCTTTCTTT.

The chain links TRBV7-9 to TRBJ1-2; D remains unclear. The V gene lost 0 bases and the J gene lost 5 bases, with 10 bases spanning the gap. The length of the CDR3 is 14 residues. Germline CDR1 SEHNR, CDR2 FQNEAQ (reference sequence). The CDR3 is CASSLASTGYGYTF. DNA of the CDR3: TGTGCCAGCAGCTTAGCAAGCACGGGATATGGCTACACCTTC. The full variable domain, with the rest looked up from reference TRBV7-9 and TRBJ1-2, is DTGVSQNPRHKITKRGQNVTFRCDPISEHNRLYWYRQTLGQGPEFLTYFQNEAQLEKSRLLSDRFSAERPKGSFSTLEIQRTEQGDSAMYLCASSLASTGYGYTFGSGTRLTVV.

V is TRBV7-3 and J is TRBJ2-5; 8 nucleotides agree with TRBD2. The CDR3 sequence is 15 residues long. Trimming cost V 4 bases and J 5 bases; bases outside gene matches: 9. The germline CDR1 and CDR2 sequences are SGHTA and FQGTGA. The CDR3 sequence is CASSSGLGVGETQYF. The CDR3 bases are TGTGCCAGCAGCTCGGGACTAGGTGTGGGGGAGACCCAGTACTTC.

In this sample, this clonotype turned up many times. CDR3 sequence reads: CSVEGQINTGELFF. Here the CDR3 DNA reads TGCAGCGTTGAAGGCCAGATAAACACCGGGGAGCTGTTTTTT. The chain combines TRBV29-1 with TRBJ2-2, with D unclear. The V gene lost 1 base and the J gene lost 2 bases, with 8 bases spanning the gap. The CDR3 spans 14 residues. Per germline, CDR1 SQVTM and CDR2 ANQGSEA.

The chain carries TRBV12-3 or TRBV12-4 and TRBJ2-5; 7 positions agree with TRBD1. The V gene end was trimmed by 4 bases and the J gene end by 5 bases; junction bases not matched to a gene: 10. The CDR3 covers 15 residues. DNA for the CDR3: TGTGCCAGCAGTTCCCTAGACAGGGTGATCGAGACCCAGTACTTC. Translation: CASSSLDRVIETQYF.

The chain links TRBV5-1 to TRBJ2-5; 12 bases agree with TRBD2. Germline V CDR1 and CDR2: SGHRS, YFSETQ. The CDR3 is made up of 18 amino acids. J was trimmed by 3 bases and V by 0 bases; bases with no gene match: 9. This chain's CDR3 is CASSLDLPASGGEETQYF. CDR3 DNA: TGCGCCAGCAGCTTGGACCTTCCGGCTAGCGGGGGGGAAGAGACCCAGTACTTC.

This clonotype was seen a handful of times. The rearrangement links TRBV7-7 to TRBJ2-4; tentatively, D is TRBD1 (5 bases). The CDR3 length is 14 residues. Germline-derived CDR1 and CDR2 are SSHAT and FNYEAQ (reference sequence). Trimming left V 5 bases short and J 7 bases short, with 15 bases between. The CDR3 DNA sequence: TGTGCCAGCAGCCCAATACAGGACGGTAACATTCAGTACTTC. It specifies CASSPIQDGNIQYF.

This chain joins TRBV7-2 and TRBJ2-1; D might be TRBD2 (6 bases). The CDR3 totals 12 residues. V was trimmed by 2 bases and J by 16 bases, leaving 15 bases between them. Germline V CDR1 and CDR2: SGHTA, FQGNSA. The CDR3 loop reads CASSLPGLLRFF. The CDR3 DNA reads TGTGCCAGCAGCTTACCGGGACTCCTTCGATTCTTC.